This passage covers 2 T cell receptor beta chains from one sample sequenced in a study of regulatory T cells in long-lasting Graves disease. Sample time point: newly diagnosed GD, antithyroid drugs for less than 3 months. Isolated PBMC RNA provided the starting material for the TCR library. Through Arm-PCR of CDR3 regions and iRepertoire HTBI primers, TCR beta libraries were built. TCRdb fed the multiplex PCR reads into MiXCR, producing one record per CDR3 protein. The sample comprises 400,000 to 500,000 distinct CDR3 sequences, over 12% of which are singletons, and roughly 7.7% rests with the top ten. A further study also used this sample, focusing on T cells in Graves' hyperthyroidism and ophthalmopathy.

This specimen consisted of peripheral blood mononuclear cells (PBMCs), obtained at new diagnosis, from a patient treated with antithyroid drugs. The receptor set was obtained from a woman aged 40 to 50 with Graves disease.

The gene calls are TRBV28 and TRBJ2-7; 11 bases fit TRBD2. This CDR3 spans 19 amino acids. Trimming removed 1 base from V and 3 bases from J; junction bases left unmatched: 14. CDR1 MDHEN and CDR2 SYDVKM come from the germline V gene. CDR3 loop: CASSLYRLGLAETYYEQYF. Here the CDR3 DNA reads TGTGCCAGCAGTTTATACCGATTGGGACTAGCGGAGACCTACTACGAGCAGTACTTC.

This clonotype was counted only a few times. The gene calls are TRBV5-1 and TRBJ2-5; TRBD1 might be the D (5 bases). V was clipped by 1 base and J by 3 bases, with 10 bases between them. The germline V gene encodes CDR1 SGHRS and CDR2 YFSETQ. This CDR3 spans 14 amino acids. CDR3 DNA sequence: TGCGCCAGCAGCTTGTTAGGCAGGGAAGAGACCCAGTACTTC. Translated, it gives CASSLLGREETQYF.